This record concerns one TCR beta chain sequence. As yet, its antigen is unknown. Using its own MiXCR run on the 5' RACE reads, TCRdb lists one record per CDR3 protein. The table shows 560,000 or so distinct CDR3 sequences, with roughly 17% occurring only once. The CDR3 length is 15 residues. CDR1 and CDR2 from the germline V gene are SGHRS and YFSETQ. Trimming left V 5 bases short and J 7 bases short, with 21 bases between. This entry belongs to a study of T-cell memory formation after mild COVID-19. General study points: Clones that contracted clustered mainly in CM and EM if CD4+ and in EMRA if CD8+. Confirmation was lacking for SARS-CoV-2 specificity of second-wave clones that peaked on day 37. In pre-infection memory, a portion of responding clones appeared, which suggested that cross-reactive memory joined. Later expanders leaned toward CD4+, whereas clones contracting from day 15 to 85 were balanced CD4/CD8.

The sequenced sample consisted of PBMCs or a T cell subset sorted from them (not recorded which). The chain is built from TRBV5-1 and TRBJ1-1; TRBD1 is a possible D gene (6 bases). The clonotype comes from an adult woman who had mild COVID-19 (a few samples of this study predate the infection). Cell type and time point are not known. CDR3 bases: TGCGCCAGCAGTTCCGGGACACTTGGGCGAGATGAAGCTTTCTTT. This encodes CASSSGTLGRDEAFF.